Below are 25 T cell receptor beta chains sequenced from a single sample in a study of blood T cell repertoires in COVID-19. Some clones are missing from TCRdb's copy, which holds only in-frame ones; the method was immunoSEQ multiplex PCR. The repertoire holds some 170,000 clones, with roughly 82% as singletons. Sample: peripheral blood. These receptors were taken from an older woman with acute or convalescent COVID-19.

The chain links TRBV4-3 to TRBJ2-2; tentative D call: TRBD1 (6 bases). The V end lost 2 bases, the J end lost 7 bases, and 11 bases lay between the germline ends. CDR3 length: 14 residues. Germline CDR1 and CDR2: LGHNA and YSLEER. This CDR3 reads CASSQQGYDGELFF. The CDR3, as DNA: TGCGCCAGCAGCCAACAGGGGTATGACGGGGAGCTGTTTTTT.

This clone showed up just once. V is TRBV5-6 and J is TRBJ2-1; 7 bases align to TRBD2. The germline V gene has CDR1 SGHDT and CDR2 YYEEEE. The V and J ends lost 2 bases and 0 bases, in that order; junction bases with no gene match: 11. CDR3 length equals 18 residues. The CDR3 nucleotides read TGTGCCAGCAGCTTACCATCCTGGCGGGGGAGCTCCTACAATGAGCAGTTCTTC. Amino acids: CASSLPSWRGSSYNEQFF.

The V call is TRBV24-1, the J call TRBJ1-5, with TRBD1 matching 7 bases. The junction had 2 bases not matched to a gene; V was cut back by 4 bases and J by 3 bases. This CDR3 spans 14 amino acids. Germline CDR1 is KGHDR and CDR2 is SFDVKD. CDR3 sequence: CATSEGQINQPQHF. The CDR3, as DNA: TGTGCCACCAGTGAGGGACAGATCAATCAGCCCCAGCATTTT.

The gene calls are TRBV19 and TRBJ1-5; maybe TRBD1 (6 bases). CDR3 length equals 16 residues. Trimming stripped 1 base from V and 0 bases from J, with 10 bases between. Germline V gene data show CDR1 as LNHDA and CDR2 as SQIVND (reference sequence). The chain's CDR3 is CASSIGGQLSNQPQHF. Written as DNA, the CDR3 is TGTGCCAGTAGTATAGGGGGGCAGCTTAGCAATCAGCCCCAGCATTTT. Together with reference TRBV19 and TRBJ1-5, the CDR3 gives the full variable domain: DGGITQSPKYLFRKEGQNVTLSCEQNLNHDAMYWYRQDPGQGLRLIYYSQIVNDFQKGDIAEGYSVSREKKESFPLTVTSAQKNPTAFYLCASSIGGQLSNQPQHFGDGTRLSIL.

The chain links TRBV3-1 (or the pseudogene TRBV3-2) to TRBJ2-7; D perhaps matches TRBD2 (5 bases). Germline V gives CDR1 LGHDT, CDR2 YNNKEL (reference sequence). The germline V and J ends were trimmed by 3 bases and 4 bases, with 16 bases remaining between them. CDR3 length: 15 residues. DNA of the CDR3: TGTGCCAGCAGCCATTACCGGGGTAGTGTGTACGAGCAGTACTTC. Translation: CASSHYRGSVYEQYF.

As DNA, the CDR3 is TGTGCCAGCAGCCCTACCGGGACAGGGGACGACTATGAGCAGTTCTTC. As protein: CASSPTGTGDDYEQFF. The chain joins TRBV7-9 to TRBJ2-1; TRBD1 aligns across 10 bases. Germline trimming cut 5 bases from V and 8 bases from J; bases unmatched to any gene: 12. Germline CDR1 SEHNR, CDR2 FQNEAQ (reference sequence). The CDR3 spans 16 residues.

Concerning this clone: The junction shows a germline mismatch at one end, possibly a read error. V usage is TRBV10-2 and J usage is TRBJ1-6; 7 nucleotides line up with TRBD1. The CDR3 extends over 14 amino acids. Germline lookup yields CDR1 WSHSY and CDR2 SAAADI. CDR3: CASSATGDNSPLHF. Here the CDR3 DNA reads TGCGCCAGCAGTGCAACAGGGGATAACTCACCCCTCCACTTT.

The chain's CDR3 is CASSPPGVPETQYF. In DNA form, the CDR3 reads TGTGCCAGCAGTCCCCCAGGGGTTCCAGAGACCCAGTACTTC. This chain joins TRBV28 and TRBJ2-5; D might be TRBD1 (6 bases). The CDR3 extends over 14 amino acids. The V end was cut by 5 bases, the J end by 4 bases, with 14 bases between. The V gene's germline CDR1 is MDHEN and CDR2 SYDVKM.

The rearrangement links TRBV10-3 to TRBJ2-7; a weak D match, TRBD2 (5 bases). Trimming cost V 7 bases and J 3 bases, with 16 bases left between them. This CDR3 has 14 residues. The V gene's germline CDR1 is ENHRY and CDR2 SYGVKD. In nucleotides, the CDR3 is TGTGCCATCACGGCGGGCGGTGCCCACTACGAGCAGTACTTC. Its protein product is CAITAGGAHYEQYF.

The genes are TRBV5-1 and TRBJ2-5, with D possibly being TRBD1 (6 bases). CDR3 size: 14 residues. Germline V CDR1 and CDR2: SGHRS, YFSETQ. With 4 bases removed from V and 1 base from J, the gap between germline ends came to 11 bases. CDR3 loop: CASSGQPSQETQYF. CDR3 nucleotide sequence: TGCGCCAGCAGCGGACAGCCCTCCCAAGAGACCCAGTACTTC. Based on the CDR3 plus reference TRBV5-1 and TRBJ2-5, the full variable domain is KAGVTQTPRYLIKTRGQQVTLSCSPISGHRSVSWYQQTPGQGLQFLFEYFSETQRNKGNFPGRFSGRQFSNSRSEMNVSTLELGDSALYLCASSGQPSQETQYFGPGTRLLVL.

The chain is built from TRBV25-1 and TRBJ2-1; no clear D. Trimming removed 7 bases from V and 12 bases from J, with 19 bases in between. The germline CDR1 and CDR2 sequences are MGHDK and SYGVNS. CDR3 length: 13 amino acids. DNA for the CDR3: TGTGCCAGCATTTTTTGCTCGTGCGCCGGGCAGTTCTTC. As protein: CASIFCSCAGQFF.

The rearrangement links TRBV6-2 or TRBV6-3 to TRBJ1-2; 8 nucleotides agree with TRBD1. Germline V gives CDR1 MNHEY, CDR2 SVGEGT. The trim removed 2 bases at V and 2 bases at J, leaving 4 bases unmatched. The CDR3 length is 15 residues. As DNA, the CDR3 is TGTGCCAGCAGTTACCAGGGGGCGGTGAACTATGGCTACACCTTC. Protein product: CASSYQGAVNYGYTF.

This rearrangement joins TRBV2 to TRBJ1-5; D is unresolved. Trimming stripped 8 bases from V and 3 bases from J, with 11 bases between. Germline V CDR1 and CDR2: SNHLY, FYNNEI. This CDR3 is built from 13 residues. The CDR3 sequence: CASGQEVNQPQHF. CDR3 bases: TGTGCCAGCGGTCAGGAGGTCAATCAGCCCCAGCATTTT. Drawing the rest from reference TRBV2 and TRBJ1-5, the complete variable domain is EPEVTQTPSHQVTQMGQEVILRCVPISNHLYFYWYRQILGQKVEFLVSFYNNEISEKSEIFDDQFSVERPDGSNFTLKIRSTKLEDSAMYFCASGQEVNQPQHFGDGTRLSIL.

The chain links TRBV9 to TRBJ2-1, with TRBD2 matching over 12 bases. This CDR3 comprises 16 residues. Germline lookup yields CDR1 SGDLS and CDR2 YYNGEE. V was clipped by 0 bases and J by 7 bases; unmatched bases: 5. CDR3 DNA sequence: TGTGCCAGCAGCGTAGGACTAGCGGGAGTACAGAATGAGCAGTTCTTC. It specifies CASSVGLAGVQNEQFF.

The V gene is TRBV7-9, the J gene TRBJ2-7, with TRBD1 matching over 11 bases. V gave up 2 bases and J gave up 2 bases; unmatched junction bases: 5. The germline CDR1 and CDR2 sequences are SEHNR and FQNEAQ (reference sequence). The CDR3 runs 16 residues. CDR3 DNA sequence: TGTGCCAGCAGCTTACCCGGGACAGGGGGACCCTACGAGCAGTACTTC. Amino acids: CASSLPGTGGPYEQYF.

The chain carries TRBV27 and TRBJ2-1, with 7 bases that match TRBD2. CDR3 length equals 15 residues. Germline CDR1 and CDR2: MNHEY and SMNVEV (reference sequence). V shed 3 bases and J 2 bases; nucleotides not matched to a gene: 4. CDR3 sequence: CASSFSAGAYNEQFF. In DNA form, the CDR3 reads TGTGCCAGCAGTTTCAGCGCGGGAGCCTACAATGAGCAGTTCTTC.

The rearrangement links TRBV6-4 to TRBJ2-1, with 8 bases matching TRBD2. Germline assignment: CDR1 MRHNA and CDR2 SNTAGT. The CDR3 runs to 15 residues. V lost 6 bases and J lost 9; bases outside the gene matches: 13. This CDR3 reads CASSVSGMFTSEQFF. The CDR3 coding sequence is TGTGCCAGCAGCGTTAGCGGGATGTTCACCAGTGAGCAGTTCTTC.

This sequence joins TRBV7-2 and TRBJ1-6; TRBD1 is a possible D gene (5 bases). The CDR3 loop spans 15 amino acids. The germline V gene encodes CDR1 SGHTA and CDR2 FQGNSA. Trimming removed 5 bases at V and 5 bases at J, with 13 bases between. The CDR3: CASSQMAGHNSPLHF. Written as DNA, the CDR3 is TGTGCCAGCAGCCAAATGGCAGGGCATAATTCACCCCTCCACTTT. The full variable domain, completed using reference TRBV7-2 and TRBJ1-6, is GAGVSQSPSNKVTEKGKDVELRCDPISGHTALYWYRQSLGQGLEFLIYFQGNSAPDKSGLPSDRFSAERTGGSVSTLTIQRTQQEDSAVYLCASSQMAGHNSPLHFGNGTRLTVT.

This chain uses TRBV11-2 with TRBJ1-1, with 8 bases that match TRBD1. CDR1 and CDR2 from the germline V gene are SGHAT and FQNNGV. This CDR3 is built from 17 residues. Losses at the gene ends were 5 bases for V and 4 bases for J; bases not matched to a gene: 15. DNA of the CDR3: TGTGCCAGCAGCACCCCGGGACAGGAAAGCTGGAGCACTGAAGCTTTCTTT. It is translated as CASSTPGQESWSTEAFF.

CDR3 bases: TGTGCCAGCACCGAGTTTGCGGTCCCAAGCGCAACTAATGAAAAACTGTTTTTT. It is translated as CASTEFAVPSATNEKLFF. This rearrangement joins TRBV7-9 to TRBJ1-4; D remains unclear. V was clipped by 7 bases and J by 0 bases, with 21 bases between them. The CDR3 contains 18 residues. Per germline, CDR1 SEHNR and CDR2 FQNEAQ (reference sequence).

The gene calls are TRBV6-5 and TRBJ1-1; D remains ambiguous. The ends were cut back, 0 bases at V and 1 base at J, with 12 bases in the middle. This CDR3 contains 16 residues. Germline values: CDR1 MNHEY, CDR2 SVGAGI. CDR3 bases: TGTGCCAGCAGTTACTCGAGCGGGCACCAGAACACTGAAGCTTTCTTT. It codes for CASSYSSGHQNTEAFF.

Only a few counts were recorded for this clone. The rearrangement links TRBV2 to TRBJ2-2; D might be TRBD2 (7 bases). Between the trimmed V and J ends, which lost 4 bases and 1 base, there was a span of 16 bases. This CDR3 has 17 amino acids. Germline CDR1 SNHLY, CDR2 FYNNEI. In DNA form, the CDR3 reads TGTGCCAGCAGTGGGGGGGGCAACCCCCTGAACACCGGGGAGCTGTTTTTT. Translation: CASSGGGNPLNTGELFF.

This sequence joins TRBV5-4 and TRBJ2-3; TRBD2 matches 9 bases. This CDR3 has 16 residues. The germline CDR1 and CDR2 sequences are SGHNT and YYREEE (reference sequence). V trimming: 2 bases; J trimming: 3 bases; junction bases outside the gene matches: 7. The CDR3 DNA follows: TGTGCCAGCAGCTTAGGACTAGCGAAGTTTACAGATACGCAGTATTTT. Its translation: CASSLGLAKFTDTQYF.

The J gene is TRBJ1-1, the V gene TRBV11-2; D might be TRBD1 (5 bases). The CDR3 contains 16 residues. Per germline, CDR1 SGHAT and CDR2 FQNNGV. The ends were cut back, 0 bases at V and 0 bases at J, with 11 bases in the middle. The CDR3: CASSLDPQGVNTEAFF. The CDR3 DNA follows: TGTGCCAGCAGCTTAGATCCCCAGGGCGTGAACACTGAAGCTTTCTTT.

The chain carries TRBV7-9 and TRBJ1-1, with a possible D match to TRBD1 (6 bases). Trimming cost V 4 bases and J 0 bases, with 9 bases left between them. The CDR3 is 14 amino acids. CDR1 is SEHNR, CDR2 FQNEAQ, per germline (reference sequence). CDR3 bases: TGTGCCAGCAGCTCCTGGACAGTGAACACTGAAGCTTTCTTT. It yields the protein CASSSWTVNTEAFF.